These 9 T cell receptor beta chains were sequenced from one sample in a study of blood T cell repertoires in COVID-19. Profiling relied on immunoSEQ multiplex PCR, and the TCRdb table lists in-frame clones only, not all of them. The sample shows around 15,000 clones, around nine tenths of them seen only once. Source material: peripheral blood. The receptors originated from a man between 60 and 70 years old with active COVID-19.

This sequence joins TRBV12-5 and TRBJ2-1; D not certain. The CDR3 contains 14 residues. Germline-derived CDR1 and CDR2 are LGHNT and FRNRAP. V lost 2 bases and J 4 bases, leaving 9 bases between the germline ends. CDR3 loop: CASGLWAQYNEQFF. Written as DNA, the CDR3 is TGTGCTAGTGGTTTGTGGGCGCAGTACAATGAGCAGTTCTTC.

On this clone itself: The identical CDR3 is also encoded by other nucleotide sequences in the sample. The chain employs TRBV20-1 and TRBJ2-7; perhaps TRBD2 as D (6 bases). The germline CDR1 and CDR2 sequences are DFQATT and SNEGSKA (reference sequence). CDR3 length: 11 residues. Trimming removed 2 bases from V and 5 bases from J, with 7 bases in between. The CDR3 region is CSARSGHEQYV. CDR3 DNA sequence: TGCAGTGCTAGAAGCGGGCACGAGCAGTACGTC.

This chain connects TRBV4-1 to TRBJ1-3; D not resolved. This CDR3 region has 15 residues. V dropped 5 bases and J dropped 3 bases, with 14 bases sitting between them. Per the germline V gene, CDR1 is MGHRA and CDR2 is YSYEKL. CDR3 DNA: TGCGCCAGCAGCGTACTTCCACGGGGTGGAAACACCATATATTTT. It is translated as CASSVLPRGGNTIYF.

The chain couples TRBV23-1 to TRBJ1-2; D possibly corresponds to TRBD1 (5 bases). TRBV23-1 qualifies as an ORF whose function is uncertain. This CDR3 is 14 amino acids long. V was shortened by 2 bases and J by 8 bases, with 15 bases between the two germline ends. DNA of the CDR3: TGCGCCAGCAGTCAACCAGGGCCAGTAGACGGCTACACCTTC. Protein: CASSQPGPVDGYTF.

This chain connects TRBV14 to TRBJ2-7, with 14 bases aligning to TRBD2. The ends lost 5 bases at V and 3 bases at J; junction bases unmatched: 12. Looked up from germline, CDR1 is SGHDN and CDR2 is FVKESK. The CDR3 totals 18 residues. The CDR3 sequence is CASSSGTGGLAGVYEQYV. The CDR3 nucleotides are TGTGCCAGCAGCTCCGGGACAGGGGGACTAGCGGGGGTCTACGAGCAGTACGTC.

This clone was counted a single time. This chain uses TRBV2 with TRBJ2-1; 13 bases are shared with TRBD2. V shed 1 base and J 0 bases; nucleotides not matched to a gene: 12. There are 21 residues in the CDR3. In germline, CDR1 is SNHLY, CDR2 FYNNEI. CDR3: CASSEVTETSGGASSYNEQFF. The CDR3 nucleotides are TGTGCCAGCAGTGAAGTTACAGAAACTAGCGGGGGGGCTAGCTCCTACAATGAGCAGTTCTTC.

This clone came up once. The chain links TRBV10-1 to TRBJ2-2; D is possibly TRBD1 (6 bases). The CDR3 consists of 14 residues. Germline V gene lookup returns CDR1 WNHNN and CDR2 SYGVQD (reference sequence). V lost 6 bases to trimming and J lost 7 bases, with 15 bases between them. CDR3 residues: CASSPGRGGGELFF. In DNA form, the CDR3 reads TGCGCCAGCAGCCCGGGACGAGGGGGCGGGGAGCTGTTTTTT.

The CDR3 DNA is TGCGCCAGCTCGAGGGAGCCCTACGAGCAGTACTTC. Its translation: CASSREPYEQYF. V and J are TRBV5-1 and TRBJ2-7; maybe TRBD2 (5 bases). Germline V gene lookup returns CDR1 SGHRS and CDR2 YFSETQ. Trimming left V 7 bases short and J 2 bases short, with 10 bases between. The CDR3 is 12 amino acids.

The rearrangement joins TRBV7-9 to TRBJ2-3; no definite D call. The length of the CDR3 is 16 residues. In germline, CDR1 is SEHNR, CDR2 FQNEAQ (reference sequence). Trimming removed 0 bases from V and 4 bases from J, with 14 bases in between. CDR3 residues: CASSLAADTQPDTQYF. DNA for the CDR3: TGTGCCAGCAGCTTAGCGGCTGACACCCAACCAGATACGCAGTATTTT.